Each of the 7 T cell receptor beta chains below was sequenced from the same sample in a study of CD8 T cells in ankylosing spondylitis. Antigen specificity for these receptors is unknown. TCRdb ran MiXCR on the 5' RACE reads and lists one entry per CDR3 protein. Seen here are 750,000 to 850,000 distinct CDR3 sequences, about 12% observed once, and the top ten hold about 0.49%. Study-wide results and caveats: What seemed typical of ankylosing spondylitis blood was a TCR beta motif built from roughly 8 highly homologous variants.

Sequenced: blood, either unsorted or a sorted T cell fraction (not recorded which). The receptors originated from a male donor with ankylosing spondylitis.

This clonotype turned up a few times. The chain links TRBV24-1 to TRBJ2-5; maybe TRBD1 (6 bases). The germline V and J ends were trimmed by 7 bases and 7 bases, with 15 bases remaining between them. The CDR3 spans 13 residues. The V gene's germline CDR1 is KGHDR and CDR2 SFDVKD. For the CDR3, the DNA is TGTGCCACCAGGTCAGGGGCTGGTTCGACCCAGTACTTC. It encodes CATRSGAGSTQYF.

This clonotype has a handful of counts. The chain recombines TRBV7-3 with TRBJ2-2, with D tentatively TRBD1 or TRBD2 (5 bases each). This CDR3 is 14 amino acids long. Trimming took off 5 bases at V and 2 bases at J, with 9 bases between the two ends. Germline CDR1 is SGHTA and CDR2 is FQGTGA. The CDR3 bases are TGTGCCAGCAGCACTGGGACCAACACCGGGGAGCTGTTTTTT. Encoded protein: CASSTGTNTGELFF.

This clonotype occurred a few times. The genes are TRBV11-2 and TRBJ2-2, with 10 bases matching TRBD1. The CDR3 is made up of 14 amino acids. With 5 bases clipped from V and 7 bases from J, the junction kept 4 bases outside the gene matches. Germline CDR1 reads SGHAT; CDR2 reads FQNNGV. CDR3 loop: CASSLTGGGGELFF. The CDR3 DNA reads TGTGCCAGCAGCCTGACAGGGGGCGGCGGGGAGCTGTTTTTT.

V and J are TRBV28 and TRBJ2-7; a possible D gene is TRBD2 (6 bases). The CDR3 runs 14 residues. CDR1 and CDR2 (germline): MDHEN, SYDVKM. V was clipped by 1 base and J by 4 bases, with 11 bases between them. This chain's CDR3 is CASSLYGRRYEQYF. The CDR3 DNA is TGTGCCAGCAGTTTATACGGGAGACGGTACGAGCAGTACTTC.

In its sample, this clonotype was seen a few times. The genes are TRBV28 and TRBJ1-2; D may be TRBD1 (6 bases). This CDR3 is built from 12 residues. The germline V gene encodes CDR1 MDHEN and CDR2 SYDVKM. The V end was cut by 6 bases, the J end by 4 bases, with 9 bases between. The CDR3 nucleotides read TGTGCCAGCAGGGAACAGGGCTATGGCTACACCTTC. It yields the protein CASREQGYGYTF.

In its sample, this clonotype was seen many times. Here the CDR3 DNA reads TGTGCCAGCAGCGTAGAAGCCAGGAACACCGGGGAGCTGTTTTTT. Protein product: CASSVEARNTGELFF. The V call is TRBV9, the J call TRBJ2-2; D uncertain. The CDR3 covers 15 residues. V shed 0 bases and J shed 1 base, with 7 bases lying between them. The V gene's germline CDR1 is SGDLS and CDR2 YYNGEE.

This clonotype has more than one count but fewer than ten. The V gene is TRBV6-5, the J gene TRBJ2-7; TRBD1 is a possible D gene (6 bases). Deletions cut 8 bases from V and 5 bases from J, with 10 bases between. Germline values: CDR1 MNHEY, CDR2 SVGAGI. The CDR3 has 11 amino acids. The CDR3 is CASAQGHEQYF. The DNA of the CDR3 is TGTGCCAGCGCACAGGGCCACGAGCAGTACTTC.